These 21 T cell receptor beta chains share one sample of origin, sequenced in a study of regulatory T cells in long-lasting Graves disease. Time point: persistent/refractory GD, antithyroid drugs over 5 years with positive TRAb. After RNA was extracted from PBMCs, the TCR library was made from it. To make TCR beta libraries, researchers used iRepertoire HTBI primers and Arm-PCR of CDR3 regions. From the multiplex PCR reads, TCRdb called clonotypes with MiXCR, one entry per CDR3 protein. The table records about 470,000 distinct CDR3 sequences, about 22% of them present only once. Here the sequenced sample was peripheral blood mononuclear cells (PBMCs), taken when the disease was refractory, from a patient treated with antithyroid drugs. All receptors come from a female donor with Graves disease.

Concerning this clonotype itself: A much larger clone differs from this one at a single base, so this may be a read error. The V call is TRBV12-5, the J call TRBJ2-7; 14 bases are shared with TRBD2. The CDR3 covers 14 residues. Germline V CDR1 and CDR2: LGHNT, FRNRAP. Trimming cost V 11 bases and J 3 bases; bases outside gene matches: 6. CDR3: CALLGTSGSYEQYF. The CDR3 coding sequence is TGTGCTCTTCTGGGGACTAGCGGGAGCTACGAGCAGTACTTC.

The sample holds many counts of this clonotype. V gene TRBV19 combines with J gene TRBJ1-5; D remains unclear. The V end lost 7 bases, the J end lost 11 bases, and 18 bases lay between the germline ends. CDR3 size: 13 residues. Germline V CDR1 and CDR2: LNHDA, SQIVND (reference sequence). The CDR3 region is CASTPTVPEAQHF. The CDR3 DNA reads TGTGCCAGTACCCCCACAGTTCCAGAAGCCCAGCATTTT.

This clonotype has only a few counts. The CDR3 DNA follows: TGTGCCAGCAGCCAGGGGGCATTCTACCAAGAGACCCAGTACTTC. This translates into CASSQGAFYQETQYF. This chain uses TRBV14 with TRBJ2-5, with D possibly being TRBD1 (6 bases). The CDR3 runs to 15 residues. V was cut by 3 bases and J by 0 bases, with 11 bases left in between. In germline, CDR1 is SGHDN, CDR2 FVKESK.

This clonotype was picked up many times. The chain recombines TRBV7-9 with TRBJ1-4; D is ambiguous. Trimming pared 8 bases from V and 6 bases from J, leaving 13 bases between. CDR3 length: 13 residues. Germline V gives CDR1 SEHNR, CDR2 FQNEAQ (reference sequence). The CDR3 nucleotides read TGTGCCAGCCGAGGACCCCCTGATGAAAAACTGTTTTTT. Residues: CASRGPPDEKLFF.

This clonotype was detected ten times or more. This rearrangement joins TRBV7-8 to TRBJ1-1; 7 bases align to TRBD1. Germline V gene lookup returns CDR1 SGHVS and CDR2 FQNEAQ. V was clipped by 5 bases and J by 0 bases; unmatched bases: 18. The CDR3 extends over 19 amino acids. The CDR3 nucleotides are TGTGCCAGCAGCCCCAAGACGGGCGGGGACAGAGCGATGAACACTGAAGCTTTCTTT. The encoded protein is CASSPKTGGDRAMNTEAFF.

This rearrangement joins TRBV29-1 to TRBJ1-6; D is undetermined. This CDR3 is 13 amino acids long. Germline V gives CDR1 SQVTM, CDR2 ANQGSEA. Trimming stripped 6 bases from V and 3 bases from J, with 9 bases between. As DNA, the CDR3 is TGCAGCGTCCGGACGGACTATAATTCACCCCTCCACTTT. As protein: CSVRTDYNSPLHF. Together with reference TRBV29-1 and TRBJ1-6, the CDR3 gives the full variable domain: SAVISQKPSRDICQRGTSLTIQCQVDSQVTMMFWYRQQPGQSLTLIATANQGSEATYESGFVIDKFPISRPNLTFSTLTVSNMSPEDSSIYLCSVRTDYNSPLHFGNGTRLTVT.

A few counts support this clonotype. The chain joins TRBV20-1 to TRBJ1-1; D remains ambiguous. The V gene's germline CDR1 is DFQATT and CDR2 SNEGSKA (reference sequence). The V and J ends lost 1 base and 6 bases respectively, with 18 bases between them. This CDR3 has 15 residues. The CDR3 sequence: CSARGSRHPGPEAFF. DNA of the CDR3: TGCAGTGCTAGAGGAAGCAGACACCCCGGCCCTGAAGCTTTCTTT.

The chain uses TRBV10-2 and TRBJ1-6; no reliable D call. The V and J ends lost 4 bases and 8 bases respectively, with 18 bases between them. There are 16 residues in the CDR3. Looked up from germline, CDR1 is WSHSY and CDR2 is SAAADI. This CDR3 reads CASSVRVTEPYSPLHF. CDR3 bases: TGCGCCAGCAGTGTCAGAGTGACTGAGCCTTATTCACCCCTCCACTTT.

The chain is built from TRBV14 and TRBJ1-5; TRBD1 might be the D (5 bases). With 0 bases removed from V and 7 bases from J, the gap between germline ends came to 16 bases. This CDR3 comprises 16 residues. CDR1 and CDR2 (germline): SGHDN, FVKESK. The CDR3 region has the DNA TGTGCCAGCAGCCAAGAAGTGTTCAGGGTGAGGCAGCCCCAGCATTTT. This gives the protein CASSQEVFRVRQPQHF.

The CDR3 DNA sequence: TGTGCCAGTAGTATTCGCAGGGGAGGGGATCAGCCCCAGCATTTT. Amino acids: CASSIRRGGDQPQHF. V gene TRBV19 combines with J gene TRBJ1-5; D may be TRBD1 (6 bases). Germline lookup yields CDR1 LNHDA and CDR2 SQIVND (reference sequence). The CDR3 totals 15 residues. V was cut by 3 bases and J by 5 bases, with 14 bases left in between.

The V and J genes are TRBV27 and TRBJ2-1; TRBD2 matches at 10 bases. J lost 2 bases, V lost 6 bases, and 4 bases had no gene match. This CDR3 spans 15 amino acids. The germline CDR1 and CDR2 sequences are MNHEY and SMNVEV (reference sequence). The CDR3 spells CASSIGTSAYNEQFF. The CDR3 coding sequence is TGTGCCAGCAGCATCGGGACTAGCGCCTACAATGAGCAGTTCTTC.

V usage is TRBV6-1 and J usage is TRBJ1-5, with 7 bases matching TRBD1. CDR1 is MNHNS, CDR2 SASEGT, per germline. V lost 1 base and J lost 6; bases outside the gene matches: 6. This CDR3 is 15 amino acids long. The DNA for the CDR3 is TGTGCCAGCAGTGAAGTACAGGGGAGAGGTCAGCCCCAGCATTTT. It specifies CASSEVQGRGQPQHF.

This clonotype was recorded at least ten times. The V gene is TRBV12-3 or TRBV12-4, the J gene TRBJ1-2; D perhaps matches TRBD1 (6 bases). The length of the CDR3 is 14 residues. Trimming stripped 4 bases from V and 8 bases from J, with 17 bases between. CDR3 residues: CASSYRTERRGYTF. The DNA for the CDR3 is TGTGCCAGCAGTTATAGGACAGAACGACGGGGCTACACCTTC.

In this sample, this clonotype turned up a few times. The chain carries TRBV7-9 and TRBJ2-7; 9 positions match TRBD2. Germline V gene lookup returns CDR1 SEHNR and CDR2 FQNEAQ (reference sequence). Trimming at V came to 3 bases and at J to 4 bases, leaving 7 bases not matched to a gene. The CDR3 sequence is 15 residues long. CDR3 loop: CASSLREGRYYEQYF. CDR3 DNA: TGTGCCAGCAGCTTGCGGGAGGGCCGTTATTACGAGCAGTACTTC.

This chain links TRBV28 with TRBJ1-2; possibly TRBD1 for D (5 bases). The V and J ends lost 6 bases and 8 bases respectively, with 16 bases between them. Germline V lookup: CDR1 MDHEN, CDR2 SYDVKM. The CDR3 totals 13 residues. The DNA for the CDR3 is TGTGCCAGCAGCAGAGGGACGGCGGAGGGCTACACCTTC. This sequence encodes CASSRGTAEGYTF.

This clonotype has ten or more counts. The chain joins TRBV28 to TRBJ2-7, with D perhaps TRBD2 (5 bases). Trimming took off 3 bases at V and 7 bases at J, with 16 bases between the two ends. Germline V lookup: CDR1 MDHEN, CDR2 SYDVKM. The CDR3 is made up of 14 amino acids. CDR3 DNA sequence: TGTGCCAGCAGTTTCTCCGGACTTGCGGTGGAGCAGTACTTC. Protein product: CASSFSGLAVEQYF.

This clonotype came up a few times. Compared with germline, one end of the junction differs, possibly owing to a read error. This sequence joins TRBV7-7 and TRBJ2-7, with TRBD1 as a possible D gene (6 bases). Germline V gives CDR1 SSHAT, CDR2 FNYEAQ (reference sequence). CDR3 size: 14 residues. CDR3 sequence: CASSPVDSSYEQYF. The CDR3 DNA reads TGTGCTAGCAGCCCAGTGGACAGCTCCTACGAGCAGTACTTC. The whole variable domain, remainder taken from reference TRBV7-7 and TRBJ2-7, is GAGVSQSPRYKVTKRGQDVTLRCDPISSHATLYWYQQALGQGPEFLTYFNYEAQPDKSGLPSDRFSAERPEGSISTLTIQRTEQRDSAMYRCASSPVDSSYEQYFGPGTRLTVT.

In DNA, the CDR3 is TGTGCCAGCAGCCAAGTAGTGGGGGCCTACGAGCAGTACTTC. This translates into CASSQVVGAYEQYF. The chain joins TRBV3-1 to TRBJ2-7; D possibly matches TRBD1 or TRBD2 (5 bases each). Germline V lookup: CDR1 LGHDT, CDR2 YNNKEL (reference sequence). Between the trimmed V and J ends, which lost 1 base and 2 bases, there was a span of 9 bases. CDR3 length equals 14 residues.

This clonotype was recorded many times. The V call is TRBV10-1, the J call TRBJ2-2, with D uncertain. Trimming cost V 2 bases and J 0 bases, with 10 bases left between them. The CDR3 runs to 16 residues. In germline, CDR1 is WNHNN, CDR2 SYGVQD (reference sequence). CDR3 DNA sequence: TGCGCCAGCAGTGAGAGGTCAGCCTCGAACACCGGGGAGCTGTTTTTT. Its translation: CASSERSASNTGELFF.

This clonotype was detected once. This rearrangement joins TRBV20-1 to TRBJ1-3, with TRBD1 as a possible D gene (5 bases). The CDR3 is 14 amino acids. Trimming took 6 bases from V and 2 from J, leaving 14 bases between them. The germline V gene encodes CDR1 DFQATT and CDR2 SNEGSKA (reference sequence). The CDR3 reads CSARWGKAGNTIYF. The CDR3 coding sequence is TGCAGTGCCCGTTGGGGGAAGGCTGGAAACACCATATATTTT.

This clonotype was picked up many times. V and J are TRBV6-1 and TRBJ2-6, with 10 bases fitting TRBD1. Germline V gene data show CDR1 as MNHNS and CDR2 as SASEGT. This CDR3 is 17 amino acids long. V lost 5 bases, J lost 4 bases, and 8 bases stayed unmatched. This CDR3 is CASSPGQGLEGANVLTF. CDR3 DNA sequence: TGTGCCAGCAGTCCGGGACAGGGGTTGGAAGGGGCCAACGTCCTGACTTTC.